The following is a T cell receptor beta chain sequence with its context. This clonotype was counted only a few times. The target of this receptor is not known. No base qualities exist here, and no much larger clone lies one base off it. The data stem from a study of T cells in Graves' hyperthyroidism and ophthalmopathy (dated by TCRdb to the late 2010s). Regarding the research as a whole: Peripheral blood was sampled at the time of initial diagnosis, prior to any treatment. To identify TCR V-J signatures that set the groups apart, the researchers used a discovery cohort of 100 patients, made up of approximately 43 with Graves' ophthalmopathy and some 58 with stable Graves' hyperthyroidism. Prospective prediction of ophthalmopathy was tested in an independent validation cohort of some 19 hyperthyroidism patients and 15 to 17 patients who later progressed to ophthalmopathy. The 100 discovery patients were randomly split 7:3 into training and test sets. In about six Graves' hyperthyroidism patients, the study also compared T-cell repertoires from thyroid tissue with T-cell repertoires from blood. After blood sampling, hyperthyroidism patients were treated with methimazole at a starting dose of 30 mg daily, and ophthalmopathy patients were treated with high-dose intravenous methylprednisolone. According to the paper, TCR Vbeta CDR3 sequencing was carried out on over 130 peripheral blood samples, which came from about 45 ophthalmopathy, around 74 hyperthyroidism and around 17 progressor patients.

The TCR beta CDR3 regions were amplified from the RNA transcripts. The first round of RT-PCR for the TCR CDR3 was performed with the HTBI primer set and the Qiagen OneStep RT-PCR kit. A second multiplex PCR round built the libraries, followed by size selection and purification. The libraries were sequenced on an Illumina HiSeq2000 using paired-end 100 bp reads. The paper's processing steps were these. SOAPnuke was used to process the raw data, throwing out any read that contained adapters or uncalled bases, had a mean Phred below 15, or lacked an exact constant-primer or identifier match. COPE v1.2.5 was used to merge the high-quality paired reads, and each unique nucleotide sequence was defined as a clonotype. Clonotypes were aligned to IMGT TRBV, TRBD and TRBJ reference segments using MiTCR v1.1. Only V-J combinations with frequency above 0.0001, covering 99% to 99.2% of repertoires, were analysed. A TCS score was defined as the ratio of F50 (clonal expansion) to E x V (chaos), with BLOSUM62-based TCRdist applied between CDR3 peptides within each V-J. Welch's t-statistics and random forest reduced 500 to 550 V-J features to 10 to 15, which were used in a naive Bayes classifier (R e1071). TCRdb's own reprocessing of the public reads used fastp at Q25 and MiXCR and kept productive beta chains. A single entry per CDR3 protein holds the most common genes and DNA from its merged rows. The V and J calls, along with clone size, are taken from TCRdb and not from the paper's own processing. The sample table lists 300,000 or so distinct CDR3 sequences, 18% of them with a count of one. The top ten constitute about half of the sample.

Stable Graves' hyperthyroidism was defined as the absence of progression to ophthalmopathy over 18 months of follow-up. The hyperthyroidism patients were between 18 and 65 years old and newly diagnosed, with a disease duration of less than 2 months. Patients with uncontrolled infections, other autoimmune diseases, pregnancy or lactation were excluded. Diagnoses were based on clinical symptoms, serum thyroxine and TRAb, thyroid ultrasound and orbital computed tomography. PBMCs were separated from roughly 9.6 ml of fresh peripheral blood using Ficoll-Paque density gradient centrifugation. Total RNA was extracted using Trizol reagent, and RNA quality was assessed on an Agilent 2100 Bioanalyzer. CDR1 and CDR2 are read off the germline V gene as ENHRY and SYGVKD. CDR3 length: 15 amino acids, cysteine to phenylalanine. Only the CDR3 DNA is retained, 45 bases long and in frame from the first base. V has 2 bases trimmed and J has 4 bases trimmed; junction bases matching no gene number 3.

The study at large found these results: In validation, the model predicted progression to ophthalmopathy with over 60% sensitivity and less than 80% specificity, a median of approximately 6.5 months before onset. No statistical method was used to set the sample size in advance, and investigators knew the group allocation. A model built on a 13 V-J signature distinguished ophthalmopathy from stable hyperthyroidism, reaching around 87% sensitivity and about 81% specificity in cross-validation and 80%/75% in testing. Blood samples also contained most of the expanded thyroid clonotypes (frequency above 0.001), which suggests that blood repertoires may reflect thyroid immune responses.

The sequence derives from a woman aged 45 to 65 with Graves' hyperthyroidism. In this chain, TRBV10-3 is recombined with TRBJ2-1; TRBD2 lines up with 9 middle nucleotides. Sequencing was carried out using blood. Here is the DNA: TGTGCCATCAGTGAGGAGCGGGGGGCTTACAATGAGCAGTTCTTC. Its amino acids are CAISEERGAYNEQFF.